One sample yielded the 27 T cell receptor beta chains listed below, sequenced in a study of cytomegalovirus exposure and HLA in healthy donors. The PCR ran on 60 Vbeta and 13 Jbeta primers. Profiled with immunoSEQ multiplex PCR; TCRdb holds only in-frame clones, not every one. The sample lists about 160,000 clones, approximately 80% occurring once. The material sequenced was PBMCs. The source is a woman aged 25 to 39 in good health and CMV-seropositive.

J is TRBJ2-7 and V is TRBV7-9; no clear D gene. CDR3 length: 13 residues. Germline lookup yields CDR1 SEHNR and CDR2 FQNEAQ (reference sequence). The V end was cut by 1 base, the J end by 2 bases, with 6 bases between. The CDR3 nucleotides are TGTGCCAGCAGCTTAGTTACAGCCTACGAGCAGTACTTC. This encodes CASSLVTAYEQYF.

V usage is TRBV9 and J usage is TRBJ2-2, with a possible D match to TRBD1 (5 bases). This CDR3 has 14 amino acids. V gave up 5 bases and J gave up 3 bases, with 11 bases separating them. The germline V gene encodes CDR1 SGDLS and CDR2 YYNGEE. In nucleotides, the CDR3 is TGTGCCAGCAGGTCAGGGATGGACACCGGGGAGCTGTTTTTT. Protein product: CASRSGMDTGELFF. The full variable domain, its missing parts supplied by reference TRBV9 and TRBJ2-2, is DSGVTQTPKHLITATGQRVTLRCSPRSGDLSVYWYQQSLDQGLQFLIQYYNGEERAKGNILERFSAQQFPDLHSELNLSSLELGDSALYFCASRSGMDTGELFFGEGSRLTVL.

This clone was observed a single time. This sequence joins TRBV7-9 and TRBJ2-1; TRBD2 agrees at 10 bases. V was clipped by 5 bases and J by 4 bases; unmatched bases: 14. Germline V CDR1 and CDR2: SEHNR, FQNEAQ (reference sequence). The CDR3 loop spans 18 amino acids. The CDR3 DNA follows: TGTGCCAGCAGCCTACCGGGAGCGGGGGGGCCTAGATACAATGAGCAGTTCTTC. Encoded protein: CASSLPGAGGPRYNEQFF.

The V call is TRBV5-1, the J call TRBJ2-3; the D is unclear. The V end was cut by 2 bases, the J end by 5 bases, with 15 bases between. The CDR3 length is 15 residues. Germline V gene sequence: CDR1 SGHRS, CDR2 YFSETQ. DNA for the CDR3: TGCGCCAGCAGCTTAAGCGCACCCCGGAAAGATACGCAGTATTTT. Translating gives CASSLSAPRKDTQYF.

Only one count was recorded for this clone. This chain uses TRBV10-3 with TRBJ1-1, with a possible D match to TRBD1 (5 bases). V was pared by 0 bases and J by 5 bases, with 16 bases between. CDR1 and CDR2 from the germline V gene are ENHRY and SYGVKD. This CDR3 has 16 amino acids. CDR3 nucleotides: TGTGCCATCAGTGAGTCGATTGGGCAGGGAATGACTGAAGCTTTCTTT. Protein sequence: CAISESIGQGMTEAFF.

The chain couples TRBV6-1 to TRBJ1-1, with TRBD1 matching over 10 bases. Looked up from germline, CDR1 is MNHNS and CDR2 is SASEGT. This CDR3 has 12 amino acids. The V and J ends lost 10 bases and 11 bases, in that order; junction bases with no gene match: 10. CDR3 loop: CATRPLDRGAFF. The DNA of the CDR3 is TGTGCCACCAGACCTTTGGACAGGGGGGCTTTCTTT.

V and J are TRBV13 and TRBJ2-3; 7 bases line up with TRBD2. Germline V gives CDR1 PRHDT, CDR2 FYEKMQ (reference sequence). Germline trimming cut 0 bases from V and 6 bases from J; bases unmatched to any gene: 0. The CDR3 contains 13 residues. The CDR3 protein is CASSLGAGDTQYF. Here the CDR3 DNA reads TGTGCCAGCAGCTTAGGAGCGGGGGATACGCAGTATTTT.

The chain couples TRBV5-8 to TRBJ1-3; the D is unclear. The CDR3 consists of 16 residues. The germline V gene encodes CDR1 SGHTS and CDR2 YDEGEE. V shed 5 bases and J shed 0 bases, with 15 bases lying between them. The DNA of the CDR3 is TGTGCCAGCAGTCCGCGAATCGGTTACTCTGGAAACACCATATATTTT. Translating it yields CASSPRIGYSGNTIYF.

This rearrangement joins TRBV5-8 to TRBJ1-1; D unclear. V lost 3 bases and J 0 bases, leaving 9 bases between the germline ends. The germline gives CDR1 SGHTS, CDR2 YDEGEE. CDR3 length: 14 residues. The CDR3 loop reads CASSSHLMNTEAFF. The CDR3 DNA sequence: TGTGCCAGCAGCTCACACCTTATGAACACTGAAGCTTTCTTT.

This chain connects TRBV6-1 to TRBJ1-4; TRBD1 matches 9 bases. Germline values: CDR1 MNHNS, CDR2 SASEGT. V was pared by 5 bases and J by 8 bases, with 6 bases of the junction left unmatched. The CDR3 contains 14 residues. CDR3 sequence (DNA): TGTGCCAGCAGTAAGGACAGGGGATGGGAAAAACTGTTTTTT. This translates into CASSKDRGWEKLFF.

This clone was seen just once. The gene calls are TRBV11-3 and TRBJ2-3; D is perhaps TRBD1 (6 bases). The CDR3 length is 13 residues. Trimming took off 5 bases at V and 5 bases at J, with 11 bases between the two ends. Germline V gives CDR1 SGHNT, CDR2 YENEEA. Here the CDR3 reads CASSTQQGDTQYF. The CDR3 DNA sequence: TGTGCCAGCAGCACCCAACAGGGAGATACGCAGTATTTT.

The chain combines TRBV7-2 with TRBJ2-7; the match to TRBD1 covers 11 bases. The germline V gene has CDR1 SGHTA and CDR2 FQGNSA. This CDR3 contains 15 residues. The V gene end was trimmed by 6 bases and the J gene end by 4 bases; junction bases not matched to a gene: 8. The DNA of the CDR3 is TGTGCCAGCAGTTTTGGACAGGGGGCGGTGTACGAGCAGTACTTC. This sequence encodes CASSFGQGAVYEQYF.

V usage is TRBV4-2 and J usage is TRBJ2-5; no reliable D call. CDR1 LGHNA and CDR2 YNFKEQ come from the germline V gene. This CDR3 contains 14 residues. Trimming cost V 5 bases and J 3 bases, with 13 bases left between them. The DNA for the CDR3 is TGTGCCAGCAGCAGCCGATTAGAGGAAGAGACCCAGTACTTC. Translated, it gives CASSSRLEEETQYF.

This clone was observed a handful of times. The chain combines TRBV10-3 with TRBJ2-7; the D gene is possibly TRBD1 (6 bases). From germline, CDR1 is ENHRY and CDR2 SYGVKD. V was trimmed by 4 bases and J by 0 bases, leaving 10 bases between them. The CDR3 spans 14 residues. CDR3 DNA sequence: TGTGCCATCAGTGGGCAGGGGCACTCCTACGAGCAGTACTTC. Translation: CAISGQGHSYEQYF.

This clone was detected once. The chain couples TRBV11-2 to TRBJ1-1; 9 bases line up with TRBD1. Germline V CDR1 and CDR2: SGHAT, FQNNGV. V gave up 5 bases and J gave up 5 bases; unmatched junction bases: 9. There are 15 residues in the CDR3. The chain's CDR3 is CASSLYRGRRTEAFF. CDR3 sequence (DNA): TGTGCCAGCAGCCTTTACAGGGGGCGCAGGACTGAAGCTTTCTTT.

This sequence joins TRBV18 and TRBJ2-5, with D uncertain. Germline CDR1 KGHSH, CDR2 LQKENI. CDR3 size: 11 residues. V lost 2 bases, J lost 6 bases, and 4 bases lay in between. This CDR3 is CASSPYQTQYF. The CDR3 nucleotides are TGTGCCAGCTCACCATATCAGACCCAGTACTTC. The variable domain in full, with the rest retrieved from reference TRBV18 and TRBJ2-5, is NAGVMQNPRHLVRRRGQEARLRCSPMKGHSHVYWYRQLPEEGLKFMVYLQKENIIDESGMPKERFSAEFPKEGPSILRIQQVVRGDSAAYFCASSPYQTQYFGPGTRLLVL.

The V and J genes are TRBV28 and TRBJ2-5; D gene uncertain. The CDR3 has 12 amino acids. The V end lost 5 bases, the J end lost 7 bases, and 11 bases lay between the germline ends. Germline V gives CDR1 MDHEN, CDR2 SYDVKM. The CDR3 region is CASSLHSGTQYF. As DNA, the CDR3 is TGTGCCAGCAGTCTGCATAGTGGGACCCAGTACTTC.

The chain employs TRBV7-2 and TRBJ2-3; 15 nucleotides align to TRBD2. V lost 5 bases, J lost 0 bases, and 9 bases stayed unmatched. The V gene's germline CDR1 is SGHTA and CDR2 FQGNSA. The CDR3 has 19 residues. DNA for the CDR3: TGTGCCAGCAGCCTCACCCGGACTAGCGGGGGGGCGAGCACAGATACGCAGTATTTT. Protein product: CASSLTRTSGGASTDTQYF. Complete variable domain (other parts from reference TRBV7-2 and TRBJ2-3): GAGVSQSPSNKVTEKGKDVELRCDPISGHTALYWYRQSLGQGLEFLIYFQGNSAPDKSGLPSDRFSAERTGGSVSTLTIQRTQQEDSAVYLCASSLTRTSGGASTDTQYFGPGTRLTVL.

The chain uses TRBV2 and TRBJ1-1; TRBD1 matches at 7 bases. CDR1 and CDR2 from the germline V gene are SNHLY and FYNNEI. The ends lost 2 bases at V and 7 bases at J; junction bases unmatched: 4. CDR3 length: 13 residues. CDR3 protein: CASSEWAGGEAFF. The CDR3 DNA is TGTGCCAGCAGTGAATGGGCAGGGGGTGAAGCTTTCTTT.

The chain recombines TRBV5-4 with TRBJ1-2, with D perhaps TRBD1 (5 bases). This CDR3 spans 13 amino acids. V was clipped by 3 bases and J by 5 bases, with 11 bases between them. CDR1 is SGHNT and CDR2 is YYREEE in the germline V gene (reference sequence). The CDR3 DNA sequence: TGTGCCAGCAGCTCGTCGGACAATTATGGCTACACCTTC. This codes for CASSSSDNYGYTF. The variable domain in full, completed from reference TRBV5-4 and TRBJ1-2, reads ETGVTQSPTHLIKTRGQQVTLRCSSQSGHNTVSWYQQALGQGPQFIFQYYREEENGRGNFPPRFSGLQFPNYSSELNVNALELDDSALYLCASSSSDNYGYTFGSGTRLTVV.

The CDR3 is CASSPNTRDTQYF. The CDR3 DNA sequence: TGTGCCAGCAGCCCCAACACGAGGGATACGCAGTATTTT. The chain links TRBV7-2 to TRBJ2-3; no clear D gene. The V end lost 5 bases, the J end lost 6 bases, and 12 bases lay between the germline ends. Germline V CDR1 and CDR2: SGHTA, FQGNSA. This CDR3 is 13 amino acids long.

This chain connects TRBV9 to TRBJ2-3, with D tentatively TRBD2 (5 bases). In germline, CDR1 is SGDLS, CDR2 YYNGEE. V lost 1 base, J lost 2 bases, and 11 bases lay in between. The CDR3 runs to 15 residues. CDR3 bases: TGTGCCAGCAGCGTATCCCCGGGGATCACAGATACGCAGTATTTT. It specifies CASSVSPGITDTQYF.

This clone was counted once. The rearrangement links TRBV9 to TRBJ1-2, with D possibly being TRBD1 (6 bases). V lost 0 bases, J lost 3 bases, and 9 bases lay in between. The CDR3 spans 14 residues. CDR1 is SGDLS and CDR2 is YYNGEE in the germline V gene. The CDR3: CASSVGGGDYGYTF. The CDR3 region has the DNA TGTGCCAGCAGCGTAGGAGGGGGGGACTATGGCTACACCTTC.

The chain employs TRBV7-3 and TRBJ1-1, with TRBD1 matching 7 bases. The CDR3 loop spans 13 amino acids. Germline V lookup: CDR1 SGHTA, CDR2 FQGTGA. With V trimmed by 3 bases and J by 5 bases, 3 bases remained unmatched. The CDR3: CASSFPTGTEAFF. Written as DNA, the CDR3 is TGTGCCAGCAGCTTCCCGACAGGGACTGAAGCTTTCTTT.

V gene TRBV5-4 combines with J gene TRBJ1-2; 8 positions match TRBD1. The V gene's germline CDR1 is SGHNT and CDR2 YYREEE (reference sequence). CDR3 size: 14 residues. The J segment lost 7 bases and the V segment lost 2 bases, leaving 7 bases of the junction unmatched. The CDR3 sequence: CASSFPTGDSGYTF. The CDR3 region has the DNA TGTGCCAGCAGCTTCCCGACAGGGGATAGTGGCTACACCTTC.

The gene calls are TRBV5-4 and TRBJ2-2; no reliable D call. Germline V CDR1 and CDR2: SGHNT, YYREEE (reference sequence). Trimming removed 4 bases at V and 3 bases at J, with 13 bases between. The CDR3 runs to 15 residues. CDR3 amino acids: CASSDRPQYTGELFF. As DNA, the CDR3 is TGTGCCAGCAGCGACCGCCCACAGTACACCGGGGAGCTGTTTTTT.

The chain uses TRBV30 and TRBJ1-2, with TRBD1 identical over 8 bases. The CDR3 loop spans 13 amino acids. Trimming cost V 0 bases and J 9 bases; bases outside gene matches: 6. Germline CDR1 and CDR2: GTSNPN and SVGIG (reference sequence). CDR3 in amino acids: CAWSVQQGGSYTF. CDR3 DNA: TGTGCCTGGAGTGTACAACAGGGGGGAAGCTACACCTTC.